The next 26 T cell receptor beta chains were all read from a single sample in a study of CD8 T cells in Susac syndrome. The RNA input was about 0.5 to 1 ug, and it was reverse transcribed with random hexamers. TCRdb recomputed calls from the immunoSEQ multiplex PCR reads with MiXCR, one row per CDR3 protein. The profile shows around 150,000 distinct CDR3 sequences, around 94% of them singletons. The material sequenced was CD4+ T cells from PBMCs. The receptors come from a human donor in good health.

The chain carries TRBV29-1 and TRBJ2-5; TRBD2 matches at 12 bases. Per germline, CDR1 SQVTM and CDR2 ANQGSEA. Trimming at V came to 5 bases and at J to 5 bases, leaving 9 bases not matched to a gene. CDR3 length equals 15 residues. In DNA, the CDR3 is TGCAGCGTTAACCCTAGCGGGGGGGCTGTCGAGACCCAGTACTTC. Protein: CSVNPSGGAVETQYF.

V and J are TRBV18 and TRBJ2-7, with a weak D call TRBD1 (6 bases). The V and J ends lost 2 bases and 3 bases respectively, with 8 bases between them. CDR1 and CDR2 (germline): KGHSH, LQKENI. There are 13 residues in the CDR3. CDR3 region: CASSPGQFYEQYF. The DNA for the CDR3 is TGTGCCAGCTCACCAGGACAGTTCTACGAGCAGTACTTC.

V and J are TRBV27 and TRBJ2-1, with TRBD2 matching 9 bases. V shed 4 bases and J 8 bases; nucleotides not matched to a gene: 15. Germline CDR1 MNHEY, CDR2 SMNVEV (reference sequence). The CDR3 totals 17 residues. The CDR3: CASSSVRRRGGHHEQFF. As DNA, the CDR3 is TGTGCCAGCAGTTCCGTTCGTCGGCGGGGGGGCCACCATGAGCAGTTCTTC.

This clonotype appeared a single time. J is TRBJ2-7 and V is TRBV11-1; TRBD1 aligns across 7 bases. Germline lookup yields CDR1 SGHAT and CDR2 FQDESV (reference sequence). Trimming cost V 6 bases and J 2 bases; bases outside gene matches: 7. The CDR3 has 14 amino acids. The CDR3 here is CASRTTGPPYEQYF. CDR3 bases: TGTGCCAGCAGAACGACAGGGCCCCCCTACGAGCAGTACTTC.

This chain connects TRBV19 to TRBJ1-5, with 11 bases that match TRBD1. Per germline, CDR1 LNHDA and CDR2 SQIVND (reference sequence). The CDR3 runs to 14 residues. V dropped 5 bases and J dropped 7; count of bases not matched to a gene: 4. The CDR3 nucleotides read TGTGCCAGTAGTTCCGGGACAGGGGGACAGCCCCAGCATTTT. Translating gives CASSSGTGGQPQHF.

This chain uses TRBV5-6 with TRBJ1-2; D not resolved. The CDR3 length is 13 residues. V shed 4 bases and J shed 7 bases, with 14 bases lying between them. Per germline, CDR1 SGHDT and CDR2 YYEEEE. CDR3 residues: CASSPDGLGGYTF. Written as DNA, the CDR3 is TGTGCCAGCAGCCCGGACGGCCTGGGTGGCTACACCTTC.

The chain couples TRBV5-1 to TRBJ2-3; 7 bases align to TRBD1. CDR1 and CDR2 (germline): SGHRS, YFSETQ. The CDR3 spans 15 residues. The junction had 1 base not matched to a gene; V was cut back by 0 bases and J by 0 bases. In DNA, the CDR3 is TGCGCCAGCAGCTTGGAACAGGGGAGCACAGATACGCAGTATTTT. Residues: CASSLEQGSTDTQYF.

This clonotype was detected once. The V and J genes are TRBV19 and TRBJ1-5; no firm D call. The CDR3 runs to 14 residues. Trimming removed 4 bases from V and 0 bases from J, with 7 bases in between. Germline lookup yields CDR1 LNHDA and CDR2 SQIVND (reference sequence). CDR3 sequence: CASSSSYSNQPQHF. CDR3 DNA: TGTGCCAGTAGTAGCTCTTATAGCAATCAGCCCCAGCATTTT.

The J gene is TRBJ2-7, the V gene TRBV4-1, with TRBD1 matching over 8 bases. The CDR3 sequence is 15 residues long. Germline CDR1 is MGHRA and CDR2 is YSYEKL. The ends lost 0 bases at V and 3 bases at J; junction bases unmatched: 4. CDR3 bases: TGCGCCAGCAGCCAAGAATCCACAGGGGGCTACGAGCAGTACTTC. Its protein is CASSQESTGGYEQYF.

The rearrangement joins TRBV3-1 to TRBJ2-3; D unclear. Germline V gene data show CDR1 as LGHDT and CDR2 as YNNKEL (reference sequence). The CDR3 extends over 12 amino acids. V lost 5 bases, J lost 2 bases, and 5 bases lay in between. The CDR3 spells CASSYFTDTQYF. The CDR3 nucleotides are TGTGCCAGCAGCTACTTCACAGATACGCAGTATTTT.

This sequence joins TRBV28 and TRBJ2-3; 13 nucleotides align to TRBD2. From germline, CDR1 is MDHEN and CDR2 SYDVKM. The CDR3 runs 18 residues. J was trimmed by 1 base and V by 7 bases; bases with no gene match: 11. The CDR3 DNA reads TGTGCCAGCAACCCCGGCGTCGGGACTAGCGGGGGCACAGATACGCAGTATTTT. It codes for CASNPGVGTSGGTDTQYF.

The chain carries TRBV29-1 and TRBJ2-7; 8 bases match TRBD2. Germline CDR1 reads SQVTM; CDR2 reads ANQGSEA. CDR3 length: 12 residues. The V segment lost 5 bases and the J segment 4 bases; nucleotides outside the gene matches: 4. CDR3 bases: TGCAGCGTTCAAACGGGGGGGTACGAGCAGTACTTC. The encoded protein is CSVQTGGYEQYF.

V gene TRBV20-1 combines with J gene TRBJ2-7; no reliable D call. In germline, CDR1 is DFQATT, CDR2 SNEGSKA (reference sequence). Deletions cut 0 bases from V and 3 bases from J, with 3 bases between. The CDR3 consists of 11 residues. The CDR3 sequence is CSARENYEQYF. CDR3 DNA: TGCAGTGCTAGAGAGAACTACGAGCAGTACTTC.

This sequence joins TRBV10-2 and TRBJ1-2; 8 bases map to TRBD1. This CDR3 region has 13 residues. Germline V gene sequence: CDR1 WSHSY, CDR2 SAAADI. J was trimmed by 6 bases and V by 8 bases; bases with no gene match: 8. CDR3 sequence (DNA): TGCGCCAGCGCTTGGCAGGGGGCTAATGGCTACACCTTC. Its protein product is CASAWQGANGYTF.

This chain joins TRBV30 and TRBJ1-2; a weak D match, TRBD1 (5 bases). The V gene lost 2 bases and the J gene lost 5 bases, with 9 bases spanning the gap. The CDR3 has 12 amino acids. CDR1 is GTSNPN and CDR2 is SVGIG in the germline V gene (reference sequence). DNA for the CDR3: TGTGCCTGGAGTCCGGGGCGTTATGGCTACACCTTC. It encodes CAWSPGRYGYTF.

The table lists this clonotype with a count of one. This chain joins TRBV2 and TRBJ1-1; no reliable D call. This CDR3 has 13 residues. V lost 4 bases and J lost 5, with 11 bases in between. Germline V gives CDR1 SNHLY, CDR2 FYNNEI. The CDR3 sequence: CASSVEIRTEAFF. Here the CDR3 DNA reads TGTGCCAGCAGTGTGGAGATACGGACTGAAGCTTTCTTT.

This chain joins TRBV12-3 or TRBV12-4 and TRBJ1-1, with 7 bases identical to TRBD1. Trimming removed 2 bases from V and 8 bases from J; junction bases left unmatched: 5. This CDR3 spans 13 amino acids. The CDR3 protein is CASSLSGTEEAFF. Written as DNA, the CDR3 is TGTGCCAGCAGTTTATCGGGGACAGAGGAAGCTTTCTTT.

The chain carries TRBV9 and TRBJ2-3; D uncertain. This CDR3 has 16 amino acids. Germline V gene data show CDR1 as SGDLS and CDR2 as YYNGEE. The V and J ends lost 2 bases and 1 base respectively, with 14 bases between them. The CDR3 DNA reads TGTGCCAGCAGCGTCGTAGACAATGGGGGCACAGATACGCAGTATTTT. It yields the protein CASSVVDNGGTDTQYF.

This rearrangement joins TRBV9 to TRBJ2-7; D gene unclear. This CDR3 comprises 14 residues. V lost 2 bases and J lost 1, with 10 bases in between. CDR1 is SGDLS, CDR2 YYNGEE, per germline. The CDR3 sequence: CASSVDSTSYEQYF. The CDR3 DNA follows: TGTGCCAGCAGCGTCGACTCGACATCCTACGAGCAGTACTTC.

V is TRBV5-1 and J is TRBJ2-3, with 14 bases that match TRBD2. The CDR3 has 16 residues. With 0 bases clipped from V and 4 bases from J, the junction kept 1 base outside the gene matches. Germline assignment: CDR1 SGHRS and CDR2 YFSETQ. CDR3 in amino acids: CASSLGLAGGPDTQYF. CDR3 nucleotide sequence: TGCGCCAGCAGCTTGGGACTAGCGGGGGGGCCAGATACGCAGTATTTT.

This clonotype was observed a single time. The rearrangement uses TRBV20-1 and TRBJ2-5; TRBD2 matches 13 bases. The CDR3 runs 16 residues. Unmatched junction bases numbered 11, after V lost 5 bases and J lost 5 bases. Germline V gives CDR1 DFQATT, CDR2 SNEGSKA (reference sequence). The CDR3 sequence is CSAVGLAGVEGETQYF. As DNA, the CDR3 is TGCAGTGCTGTCGGACTAGCGGGGGTCGAGGGGGAGACCCAGTACTTC.

The J gene is TRBJ2-7, the V gene TRBV10-3, with 7 bases aligning to TRBD1. This CDR3 comprises 13 residues. V was clipped by 6 bases and J by 5 bases; unmatched bases: 7. The V gene's germline CDR1 is ENHRY and CDR2 SYGVKD. This CDR3 is CAIRDRVSDEQYF. CDR3 nucleotides: TGTGCCATCAGAGACAGGGTTTCCGACGAGCAGTACTTC.

This chain joins TRBV3-1 and TRBJ2-2, with 9 bases that match TRBD1. V lost 8 bases, J lost 2 bases, and 3 bases stayed unmatched. The CDR3 covers 14 residues. Germline values: CDR1 LGHDT, CDR2 YNNKEL (reference sequence). For the CDR3, the DNA is TGTGCCAGCGGGGACAGGGTCAACACCGGGGAGCTGTTTTTT. It codes for CASGDRVNTGELFF.

V gene TRBV25-1 combines with J gene TRBJ1-2; no definite D call. Germline V gene lookup returns CDR1 MGHDK and CDR2 SYGVNS. The CDR3 extends over 16 amino acids. The germline V and J ends were trimmed by 4 bases and 0 bases, with 15 bases remaining between them. The CDR3 here is CASSGTVDTSNYGYTF. The CDR3 coding sequence is TGTGCCAGCAGTGGGACGGTCGATACCTCTAACTATGGCTACACCTTC.

This clonotype was recorded once. J is TRBJ2-7 and V is TRBV4-2; no clear D. Germline lookup yields CDR1 LGHNA and CDR2 YNFKEQ. This CDR3 is built from 14 residues. V dropped 1 base and J dropped 3 bases, with 10 bases sitting between them. The CDR3 bases are TGTGCCAGCAGCCAAGTGTCCCCAAACTACGAGCAGTACTTC. Translating gives CASSQVSPNYEQYF.

The V gene is TRBV20-1, the J gene TRBJ1-1; D perhaps matches TRBD1 (6 bases). V lost 3 bases and J lost 4, with 12 bases in between. CDR1 DFQATT and CDR2 SNEGSKA come from the germline V gene (reference sequence). The CDR3 has 13 amino acids. In nucleotides, the CDR3 is TGCAGTGCTAGGAGTGTAGGGGGCACTGAAGCTTTCTTT. Translating gives CSARSVGGTEAFF.